A single sample is the source of the 17 T cell receptor beta chains below, sequenced in a study of cytomegalovirus exposure and HLA in healthy donors. Primers for the PCR totalled 60 Vbeta and 13 Jbeta. Produced via immunoSEQ multiplex PCR; TCRdb's table is partial and in-frame only. The sample carries about 190,000 clones, roughly 80% recorded once. Source material: PBMCs. The receptors come from a man aged 35 to 55 in good health and CMV-seropositive.

This chain links TRBV28 with TRBJ1-2, with D uncertain. The CDR3 is made up of 10 amino acids. Trimming stripped 8 bases from V and 5 bases from J, with 6 bases between. Germline lookup yields CDR1 MDHEN and CDR2 SYDVKM. The CDR3 DNA is TGTGCCAGCGGAGTTTATGGCTACACCTTC. Its translation: CASGVYGYTF.

In its sample, this clone was seen a few times. The chain employs TRBV9 and TRBJ2-2, with 10 positions matching TRBD1. The CDR3 is made up of 14 amino acids. Germline CDR1 and CDR2: SGDLS and YYNGEE. V lost 7 bases, J lost 5 bases, and 5 bases stayed unmatched. The CDR3 spells CASRGQGGTGELFF. The CDR3 DNA follows: TGTGCCAGCCGCGGACAGGGGGGAACCGGGGAGCTGTTTTTT.

The chain combines TRBV10-1 with TRBJ2-2, with a tentative D call TRBD1 (5 bases). This CDR3 is 15 amino acids long. The germline V gene has CDR1 WNHNN and CDR2 SYGVQD (reference sequence). Trimming took 2 bases from V and 9 from J, leaving 16 bases between them. The DNA for the CDR3 is TGCGCCAGCAGTGAGATCGTCCCAGGGTTCCGGGAGCTGTTTTTT. Protein product: CASSEIVPGFRELFF.

The chain couples TRBV6-6 to TRBJ1-2, with 8 bases lining up with TRBD1. The CDR3 loop spans 15 amino acids. J gave up 3 bases and V 3 bases, and 6 bases lay outside the gene matches. The germline CDR1 and CDR2 sequences are MNHNY and SVGAGI (reference sequence). In nucleotides, the CDR3 is TGTGCCAGCAGTTATCACAGGGGGACAGACTATGGCTACACCTTC. Translation: CASSYHRGTDYGYTF.

The chain is built from TRBV5-1 and TRBJ1-2; D perhaps matches TRBD1 (5 bases). The length of the CDR3 is 13 residues. The V gene's germline CDR1 is SGHRS and CDR2 YFSETQ. Trimming removed 2 bases at V and 4 bases at J, with 9 bases between. CDR3 residues: CASSFGTGYGYTF. CDR3 in DNA: TGCGCCAGCAGCTTCGGGACTGGCTATGGCTACACCTTC.

The rearrangement links TRBV29-1 to TRBJ2-5, with a weak D call TRBD2 (6 bases). Looked up from germline, CDR1 is SQVTM and CDR2 is ANQGSEA. The CDR3 loop spans 12 amino acids. The germline V and J ends were trimmed by 5 bases and 5 bases, with 12 bases remaining between them. The CDR3, as DNA: TGCAGCGTTTGGGGAGGAACGGAGACCCAGTACTTC. It translates to CSVWGGTETQYF. Combining the CDR3 with reference TRBV29-1 and TRBJ2-5 gives the whole variable domain SAVISQKPSRDICQRGTSLTIQCQVDSQVTMMFWYRQQPGQSLTLIATANQGSEATYESGFVIDKFPISRPNLTFSTLTVSNMSPEDSSIYLCSVWGGTETQYFGPGTRLLVL.

V and J are TRBV7-2 and TRBJ2-7; 9 nucleotides agree with TRBD2. The germline gives CDR1 SGHTA, CDR2 FQGNSA. V gave up 5 bases and J gave up 2 bases; unmatched junction bases: 10. The CDR3 contains 16 residues. Here the CDR3 DNA reads TGTGCCAGCAGCCCCGACGGGAGCGGGGGGACCTACGAGCAGTACTTC. This encodes CASSPDGSGGTYEQYF.

The chain has TRBV9 and TRBJ2-3; the match to TRBD1 covers 7 bases. The V gene's germline CDR1 is SGDLS and CDR2 YYNGEE. The CDR3 is made up of 15 amino acids. The V gene end was trimmed by 3 bases and the J gene end by 0 bases; junction bases not matched to a gene: 4. In DNA form, the CDR3 reads TGTGCCAGCAGCGCAGAGGGGGCTAGCACAGATACGCAGTATTTT. It specifies CASSAEGASTDTQYF. The full variable domain, completed using reference TRBV9 and TRBJ2-3, is DSGVTQTPKHLITATGQRVTLRCSPRSGDLSVYWYQQSLDQGLQFLIQYYNGEERAKGNILERFSAQQFPDLHSELNLSSLELGDSALYFCASSAEGASTDTQYFGPGTRLTVL.

Note on this clone: At one boundary the junction diverges from the germline segment, which might be a read error. V usage is TRBV5-1 and J usage is TRBJ1-1, with D hard to call. Germline V CDR1 and CDR2: SGHRS, YFSETQ. This CDR3 is built from 13 residues. Here the CDR3 reads CASSLSLNTEAFF. DNA for the CDR3: TGTGCCAGCAGCTTATCTCTGAACACTGAAGCTTTCTTT. Variable domain in full (rest from reference TRBV5-1 and TRBJ1-1): KAGVTQTPRYLIKTRGQQVTLSCSPISGHRSVSWYQQTPGQGLQFLFEYFSETQRNKGNFPGRFSGRQFSNSRSEMNVSTLELGDSALYLCASSLSLNTEAFFGQGTRLTVV.

CDR3 DNA: TGTGCCAGCAGCTTGGGACCTCGAAGCGGTCTCGATGAGCAGTTCTTC. This codes for CASSLGPRSGLDEQFF. The genes are TRBV5-4 and TRBJ2-1; a weak D match, TRBD2 (5 bases). V was shortened by 0 bases and J by 8 bases, with 18 bases between the two germline ends. The CDR3 is 16 residues long. CDR1 SGHNT and CDR2 YYREEE come from the germline V gene (reference sequence).

This clone has just a few counts. J is TRBJ1-4 and V is TRBV6-1; D is unclear. CDR3 size: 15 residues. The V and J ends lost 3 bases and 4 bases respectively, with 12 bases between them. Germline values: CDR1 MNHNS, CDR2 SASEGT. The CDR3 protein is CASSDYVGHNEKLFF. The CDR3 coding sequence is TGTGCCAGCAGTGACTATGTGGGCCATAATGAAAAACTGTTTTTT.

This rearrangement joins TRBV29-1 to TRBJ2-1; D call uncertain. The ends were cut back, 4 bases at V and 0 bases at J, with 4 bases in the middle. Germline-derived CDR1 and CDR2 are SQVTM and ANQGSEA. The CDR3 loop spans 12 amino acids. The CDR3 DNA reads as TGCAGCGTTGCCGGCTCCTACAATGAGCAGTTCTTC. Amino acids: CSVAGSYNEQFF.

The J gene is TRBJ2-7, the V gene TRBV6-5; 11 nucleotides align to TRBD2. CDR3 length: 15 amino acids. Germline V lookup: CDR1 MNHEY, CDR2 SVGAGI. Trimming took 4 bases from V and 3 from J; bases not matched to a gene: 5. This chain's CDR3 is CASSSPGLADYEQYF. The DNA for the CDR3 is TGTGCCAGCAGTTCCCCGGGACTAGCGGACTACGAGCAGTACTTC.

This sequence joins TRBV19 and TRBJ2-7, with TRBD1 as a possible D gene (6 bases). V lost 4 bases to trimming and J lost 2 bases, with 12 bases between them. Per germline, CDR1 LNHDA and CDR2 SQIVND (reference sequence). The CDR3 runs to 14 residues. The CDR3 spells CASSTLQGTYEQYF. The CDR3, as DNA: TGTGCCAGTAGTACCCTACAGGGAACCTACGAGCAGTACTTC.

The V and J genes are TRBV28 and TRBJ1-1; 8 bases align to TRBD1. V lost 5 bases to trimming and J lost 4 bases; unmatched junction nucleotides: 9. CDR3 length: 15 amino acids. CDR1 is MDHEN and CDR2 is SYDVKM in the germline V gene. In nucleotides, the CDR3 is TGTGCCAGCAGTCTCTACCACAGGGGGTCCACTGAAGCTTTCTTT. It is translated as CASSLYHRGSTEAFF.

The chain carries TRBV4-3 and TRBJ2-7, with TRBD2 matching over 8 bases. V gave up 4 bases and J gave up 2 bases; unmatched junction bases: 4. Germline-derived CDR1 and CDR2 are LGHNA and YSLEER. This CDR3 is 14 amino acids long. CDR3 nucleotide sequence: TGCGCCAGCAGCCCCGGGGGGGGGCCCTACGAGCAGTACTTC. This codes for CASSPGGGPYEQYF.

The chain couples TRBV6-6 to TRBJ1-1; possible D gene TRBD1, 6 bases. Between the trimmed V and J ends, which lost 2 bases and 7 bases, there was a span of 14 bases. Germline V gene data show CDR1 as MNHNY and CDR2 as SVGAGI (reference sequence). The CDR3 contains 14 residues. The CDR3 is CASSYTDSTGEAFF. In DNA, the CDR3 is TGTGCCAGCAGTTACACAGATTCGACAGGTGAAGCTTTCTTT.